The 18 T cell receptor beta chains given below trace back to one sample, sequenced in a study of T cell responses to AZD1222 COVID-19 vaccine. Sequenced by immunoSEQ multiplex PCR; TCRdb stores in-frame clones only, minus some. The sample has 100,000 to 150,000 clones, approximately 88% seen once. Material: peripheral blood, obtained on day 0 of AZD1222 vaccination. The receptors come from an adult in good health.

The gene calls are TRBV7-2 and TRBJ2-1; 9 bases map to TRBD2. V was pared by 5 bases and J by 0 bases, with 11 bases of the junction left unmatched. There are 18 residues in the CDR3. CDR1 is SGHTA, CDR2 FQGNSA, per germline. CDR3 in amino acids: CASSRGGAGGSSYNEQFF. The CDR3 DNA follows: TGTGCCAGCAGCCGGGGGGGAGCGGGAGGCTCCTCCTACAATGAGCAGTTCTTC.

The chain is built from TRBV6-5 and TRBJ2-7, with a weak D call TRBD1 (5 bases). V lost 6 bases and J 5 bases, leaving 14 bases between the germline ends. Germline lookup yields CDR1 MNHEY and CDR2 SVGAGI. CDR3 length: 13 amino acids. The CDR3 region is CASSRPGWHEQYF. The CDR3 DNA sequence: TGTGCCAGCAGCCGACCAGGGTGGCACGAGCAGTACTTC.

This clone was seen only a few times. The chain is built from TRBV20-1 and TRBJ2-7, with 9 positions matching TRBD2. Germline V gene data show CDR1 as DFQATT and CDR2 as SNEGSKA (reference sequence). The CDR3 covers 15 residues. After removal of 3 bases from V and 2 bases from J, the junction contained 8 bases not matched to a gene. CDR3 DNA: TGCAGTGCTAGTCTCCCAGCGGGGGGAACCTACGAGCAGTACTTC. This encodes CSASLPAGGTYEQYF.

This clone was observed a single time. This chain joins TRBV15 and TRBJ2-7, with D uncertain. V was shortened by 2 bases and J by 0 bases, with 14 bases between the two germline ends. There are 16 residues in the CDR3. Germline CDR1 reads LNHNV; CDR2 reads YYDKDF (reference sequence). CDR3 DNA: TGTGCCACCAGCAGACCATCAGCAGGTCTCTCCTACGAGCAGTACTTC. Encoded protein: CATSRPSAGLSYEQYF.

On this clone itself: One end of the junction fails to match germline, which may point to a read error. The gene calls are TRBV15 and TRBJ2-1; D not resolved. CDR1 LNHNV and CDR2 YYDKDF come from the germline V gene (reference sequence). There are 14 residues in the CDR3. CDR3 in DNA: TGTGCCACCAGCAGAGATCCGTCGTACAGTGAGCAGTTCTTC. Protein sequence: CATSRDPSYSEQFF.

V gene TRBV19 combines with J gene TRBJ2-7, with D possibly TRBD1 on 6 matching bases. Germline V gene lookup returns CDR1 LNHDA and CDR2 SQIVND (reference sequence). Trimming pared 7 bases from V and 3 bases from J, leaving 10 bases between. This CDR3 is built from 12 residues. As DNA, the CDR3 is TGTGCCAGTATGGACAGAAACTACGAGCAGTACTTC. Translation: CASMDRNYEQYF.

V usage is TRBV7-9 and J usage is TRBJ2-7; D ambiguous. CDR3 length: 15 amino acids. Trimming removed 5 bases from V and 0 bases from J, with 14 bases in between. Germline V gene sequence: CDR1 SEHNR, CDR2 FQNEAQ (reference sequence). The CDR3 bases are TGTGCCAGCAGCCCGGGTTGGGCCGACTCCTACGAGCAGTACTTC. Encoded protein: CASSPGWADSYEQYF.

The chain recombines TRBV24-1 with TRBJ2-1; TRBD1 matches at 9 bases. Germline CDR1 is KGHDR and CDR2 is SFDVKD. This CDR3 contains 21 residues. Trimming cost V 3 bases and J 3 bases; bases outside gene matches: 20. The CDR3 sequence is CATSDPKAQELDRGSYNEQFF. The CDR3 nucleotides read TGTGCCACCAGTGATCCCAAGGCACAAGAACTGGACAGGGGAAGCTACAATGAGCAGTTCTTC.

Written as DNA, the CDR3 is TGTGCCAGCAGCTCCCGCGGGGGGCAACAGCCCCAGCATTTT. This codes for CASSSRGGQQPQHF. The chain has TRBV11-2 and TRBJ1-5, with D possibly TRBD1 on 6 matching bases. Trimming pared 4 bases from V and 7 bases from J, leaving 14 bases between. CDR1 is SGHAT and CDR2 is FQNNGV in the germline V gene. This CDR3 comprises 14 residues.

This clone was recorded once. The V and J genes are TRBV6-2 or TRBV6-3 and TRBJ1-5, with 9 bases matching TRBD1. Trimming cost V 6 bases and J 2 bases; bases outside gene matches: 8. There are 16 residues in the CDR3. CDR1 MNHEY and CDR2 SVGEGT come from the germline V gene. As DNA, the CDR3 is TGTGCCAGCAGCCCTCCGGGACAGGGCGGCAATCAGCCCCAGCATTTT. This gives the protein CASSPPGQGGNQPQHF.

V and J are TRBV12-3 or TRBV12-4 and TRBJ2-3, with D perhaps matching TRBD2 (5 bases). Trimming removed 10 bases from V and 0 bases from J, with 11 bases in between. The CDR3 totals 13 residues. CDR3 in amino acids: CATASRSTDTQYF. The CDR3 nucleotides read TGTGCCACCGCTAGCAGGAGCACAGATACGCAGTATTTT.

The chain joins TRBV14 to TRBJ2-3; D is uncertain. Trimming left V 8 bases short and J 1 base short, with 10 bases between. The germline V gene encodes CDR1 SGHDN and CDR2 FVKESK. The CDR3 totals 13 residues. In DNA form, the CDR3 reads TGTGCCAGCCTCCTCACGGGCACAGATACGCAGTATTTT. The encoded protein is CASLLTGTDTQYF.

This rearrangement joins TRBV30 to TRBJ1-2; 8 bases map to TRBD1. CDR3 length: 17 residues. Germline CDR1 and CDR2: GTSNPN and SVGIG (reference sequence). The J segment lost 1 base and the V segment lost 3 bases, leaving 13 bases of the junction unmatched. The CDR3 spells CAWRAQGGPLLNYGYTF. CDR3 nucleotides: TGTGCCTGGAGAGCACAGGGGGGCCCCTTACTTAACTATGGCTACACCTTC.

The V gene is TRBV7-8, the J gene TRBJ1-2, with 9 bases lining up with TRBD1. The CDR3 is made up of 15 amino acids. CDR1 is SGHVS, CDR2 FQNEAQ, per germline. V lost 5 bases and J lost 4; bases outside the gene matches: 8. The CDR3 reads CASSHQDRGGYGYTF. CDR3 DNA: TGTGCCAGCAGCCACCAGGACAGGGGAGGCTATGGCTACACCTTC.

V gene TRBV30 combines with J gene TRBJ1-6; D is unresolved. CDR1 is GTSNPN, CDR2 SVGIG, per germline (reference sequence). This CDR3 has 15 residues. Between the trimmed V and J ends, which lost 2 bases and 7 bases, there was a span of 15 bases. The CDR3 region has the DNA TGTGCCTGGAGTTATAGAGCGCTGAAAAATTCACCCCTCCACTTT. It encodes CAWSYRALKNSPLHF.

V gene TRBV10-3 combines with J gene TRBJ1-1; D remains unclear. Germline V lookup: CDR1 ENHRY, CDR2 SYGVKD. This CDR3 region has 13 residues. Trimming took off 8 bases at V and 4 bases at J, with 14 bases between the two ends. The CDR3 coding sequence is TGTGCCATCCTTGCAGGCGGAGGCACTGAAGCTTTCTTT. Protein sequence: CAILAGGGTEAFF.

A single count supports this clone. This chain links TRBV7-9 with TRBJ1-5; D remains ambiguous. V was shortened by 2 bases and J by 1 base, with 9 bases between the two germline ends. The CDR3 is 15 residues long. CDR1 and CDR2 (germline): SEHNR, FQNEAQ (reference sequence). CDR3 DNA: TGTGCCAGCAGCTTATCGGTAGGGAGCAATCAGCCCCAGCATTTT. Protein product: CASSLSVGSNQPQHF.

This clone was detected only a few times. This chain joins TRBV9 and TRBJ1-1; D ambiguous. Trimming shortened V by 0 bases and J by 1 base, and 10 bases separated the two germline ends. The CDR3 is 15 amino acids. Germline V gene data show CDR1 as SGDLS and CDR2 as YYNGEE. CDR3 DNA sequence: TGTGCCAGCAGCGTAGTCGGGCAGCCGAACACTGAAGCTTTCTTT. This sequence encodes CASSVVGQPNTEAFF.